One sample yielded the 6 T cell receptor beta chains listed below, sequenced in a study of cytomegalovirus exposure and HLA in healthy donors. In the PCR, 60 Vbeta and 13 Jbeta primers were used. Measured with immunoSEQ multiplex PCR; TCRdb has only the in-frame clones, and not every one. The sample records around 140,000 clones, 70% to 85% being singletons. What was sequenced was PBMCs. These receptors were taken from a man aged 35-49 years in good health and CMV-seronegative.

This clone was detected only a few times. The chain combines TRBV28 with TRBJ2-7; D not resolved. The CDR3 extends over 15 amino acids. Trimming left V 1 base short and J 1 base short, with 11 bases between. The V gene's germline CDR1 is MDHEN and CDR2 SYDVKM. The CDR3 protein is CASSLLPTPSYEQYF. The CDR3 DNA reads TGTGCCAGCAGTTTATTACCGACACCTTCCTACGAGCAGTACTTC.

The chain employs TRBV7-9 and TRBJ1-4, with a tentative D call TRBD1 (5 bases). In germline, CDR1 is SEHNR, CDR2 FQNEAQ (reference sequence). V lost 2 bases and J lost 6, with 10 bases in between. This CDR3 is built from 14 residues. CDR3 nucleotide sequence: TGTGCCAGCAGCTTAATTGGGGCCGATGAAAAACTGTTTTTT. Translating gives CASSLIGADEKLFF. The full variable domain, its missing parts supplied by reference TRBV7-9 and TRBJ1-4, is DTGVSQNPRHKITKRGQNVTFRCDPISEHNRLYWYRQTLGQGPEFLTYFQNEAQLEKSRLLSDRFSAERPKGSFSTLEIQRTEQGDSAMYLCASSLIGADEKLFFGSGTQLSVL.

The V and J genes are TRBV9 and TRBJ1-2; maybe TRBD1 (5 bases). In germline, CDR1 is SGDLS, CDR2 YYNGEE. The CDR3 has 15 residues. The V gene lost 0 bases and the J gene lost 4 bases, with 13 bases spanning the gap. The CDR3 DNA follows: TGTGCCAGCAGCGTAGAGGAGGGACTGCTCTATGGCTACACCTTC. It is translated as CASSVEEGLLYGYTF. Complete variable domain (other parts from reference TRBV9 and TRBJ1-2): DSGVTQTPKHLITATGQRVTLRCSPRSGDLSVYWYQQSLDQGLQFLIQYYNGEERAKGNILERFSAQQFPDLHSELNLSSLELGDSALYFCASSVEEGLLYGYTFGSGTRLTVV.

J is TRBJ2-2 and V is TRBV9; tentatively, D is TRBD1 (6 bases). The CDR3 totals 15 residues. Looked up from germline, CDR1 is SGDLS and CDR2 is YYNGEE. Trimming shortened V by 1 base and J by 3 bases, and 10 bases separated the two germline ends. In DNA form, the CDR3 reads TGTGCCAGCAGCGTAAGACAGGATCACACCGGGGAGCTGTTTTTT. Its protein product is CASSVRQDHTGELFF.

This chain uses TRBV29-1 with TRBJ1-3, with 8 nucleotides matching TRBD1. J lost 2 bases, V lost 2 bases, and 2 bases had no gene match. The length of the CDR3 is 14 residues. CDR1 and CDR2 from the germline V gene are SQVTM and ANQGSEA. The CDR3 region is CSVEMTGAGNTIYF. The CDR3 DNA reads TGCAGCGTTGAAATGACAGGGGCTGGAAACACCATATATTTT.

The rearrangement links TRBV19 to TRBJ2-2; the match to TRBD1 covers 8 bases. The CDR3 has 19 amino acids. The trim removed 6 bases at V and 0 bases at J, leaving 15 bases unmatched. Germline CDR1 is LNHDA and CDR2 is SQIVND (reference sequence). In DNA, the CDR3 is TGTGCCAGTAGCTCCCCGACAGGGGTCGACTATTCGAACACCGGGGAGCTGTTTTTT. Its protein product is CASSSPTGVDYSNTGELFF.